This TCR beta chain was retrieved from a study of cytomegalovirus exposure and HLA in healthy donors. As for the study in general: An early release of data contained tens of millions of unique TCRs, which came from HLA-typed donors. Of the donors genotyped, approximately 400 in all, about 80% fell in the Caucasian-associated ancestry cluster.

Unrecorded immune exposures were likely, despite nominal health at sampling. The table lists this clone with a count of one. The CDR3 extends over 14 amino acids. Germline V lookup: CDR1 SQVTM, CDR2 ANQGSEA. V shed 5 bases and J 1 base; nucleotides not matched to a gene: 7. PCR employed 60 Vbeta and 13 Jbeta primers. Repertoires were generated with immunoSEQ multiplex PCR, while TCRdb's copy carries only in-frame clones and drops some. The sample lists about 210,000 clones, roughly 81% occurring once. The TCR comes from a girl aged 2-10 years in good health and CMV-seronegative. The chain combines TRBV29-1 with TRBJ1-1, with 7 bases identical to TRBD1. Sequencing input: PBMCs. The CDR3 sequence is CSVSTGPGNTEAFF. The CDR3 DNA reads as TGCAGCGTTTCGACAGGGCCGGGGAACACTGAAGCTTTCTTT.